This is a list of T cell receptor beta chains from one sample in a study of shared clonotypes between healthy human individuals. The assay was immunoSEQ multiplex PCR, and TCRdb's table has in-frame clones only and misses some. The data show 2 million to 2.5 million clones, with roughly 95% seen just once and roughly 0.13% held by the top ten. Sequencing was performed on naive CD4+ T cells sorted from blood. The receptors shown here come from a man younger than 30 in good health. CDR3s include the opening cysteine and the closing phenylalanine or tryptophan. Each record gives: CDR3 protein, CDR3 DNA, J gene, clone size, V gene, D gene. A D gene is named only where the DNA matches it firmly. Clone size is stated in some rows and not others, as once, few, many or a class when expanded.

CDR3 protein: CASGLVGQGPADF
CDR3 DNA: TGTGCTAGTGGTTTGGTCGGACAAGGACCAGCAGATTTT
J gene: TRBJ1-5
clone size: once
V gene: TRBV12-5
D gene: NA

CDR3 protein: CASSPRSSVPTDTQYF
CDR3 DNA: TGCGCCAGCAGCCCGCGCAGTAGCGTGCCCACAGATACGCAGTATTTT
J gene: TRBJ2-3
clone size: NA
V gene: TRBV5-1
D gene: NA

CDR3 protein: CASSATASTDTQYF
CDR3 DNA: TGTGCCAGTAGCGCTACAGCTAGCACAGATACGCAGTATTTT
J gene: TRBJ2-3
clone size: NA
V gene: TRBV19
D gene: NA

CDR3 protein: CASSLAGGGYTGELFF
CDR3 DNA: TGTGCCAGCAGCTTGGCGGGAGGCGGTTACACCGGGGAGCTGTTTTTT
J gene: TRBJ2-2
clone size: NA
V gene: TRBV11-2
D gene: TRBD2

CDR3 protein: CASSQDAVLGNNSPLHF
CDR3 DNA: TGTGCCAGCAGCCAAGATGCAGTGTTGGGGAATAATTCACCCCTCCACTTT
J gene: TRBJ1-6
clone size: once
V gene: TRBV4-2
D gene: NA

CDR3 protein: CASRDQTGPQETQYF
CDR3 DNA: TGTGCCAGCAGGGACCAAACGGGACCTCAAGAGACCCAGTACTTC
J gene: TRBJ2-5
clone size: NA
V gene: TRBV7-2
D gene: NA

CDR3 protein: CASSERHSNTGELFF
CDR3 DNA: TGTGCCAGCAGTGAACGGCATTCGAACACCGGGGAGCTGTTTTTT
J gene: TRBJ2-2
clone size: NA
V gene: TRBV6-1
D gene: NA

CDR3 protein: CASSSSTFRSRGYTF
CDR3 DNA: TGTGCCAGCAGCTCATCAACCTTCCGGAGCCGTGGCTACACCTTC
J gene: TRBJ1-2
clone size: once
V gene: TRBV5-8
D gene: NA

CDR3 protein: CATSRDRRRGSEQYF
CDR3 DNA: TGTGCCACCAGCAGAGATCGCCGGCGGGGGAGCGAGCAGTACTTC
J gene: TRBJ2-7
clone size: NA
V gene: TRBV15
D gene: TRBD2

CDR3 protein: CASSLSGITHEQYF
CDR3 DNA: TGCGCCAGCAGTCTTAGCGGGATTACCCACGAGCAGTACTTC
J gene: TRBJ2-7
clone size: NA
V gene: TRBV10-2
D gene: TRBD2